These 15 T cell receptor beta chains were all obtained from the same sample, sequenced in a study of technical replicates of blood from a handful of donors. Generated by immunoSEQ multiplex PCR, the TCRdb table keeps only in-frame clones and is missing some. The data show about 80,000 clones, around 96% seen once. The sequencing sample was made of T cells isolated from PBMCs. These receptors all come from a human donor in good health.

V usage is TRBV19 and J usage is TRBJ1-2, with TRBD1 as a possible D gene (5 bases). CDR3 length equals 13 residues. Between the trimmed V and J ends, which lost 3 bases and 7 bases, there was a span of 12 bases. Germline V gene data show CDR1 as LNHDA and CDR2 as SQIVND (reference sequence). In DNA, the CDR3 is TGTGCCAGTAGTATTGGGGGGGGAACTGGCTACACCTTC. It encodes CASSIGGGTGYTF.

The rearrangement uses TRBV9 and TRBJ2-7; D not resolved. CDR3 length equals 12 residues. Per the germline V gene, CDR1 is SGDLS and CDR2 is YYNGEE. V was cut by 0 bases and J by 6 bases, with 7 bases left in between. CDR3 coding DNA: TGTGCCAGCAGCGTAGAAGAGGCCGAGCAGTACTTC. It yields the protein CASSVEEAEQYF.

V gene TRBV5-6 combines with J gene TRBJ1-1; D perhaps matches TRBD1 (5 bases). Deletions cut 5 bases from V and 3 bases from J, with 14 bases between. The CDR3 has 14 amino acids. Germline CDR1 reads SGHDT; CDR2 reads YYEEEE. CDR3 amino acids: CASRPDGTYTEAFF. CDR3 DNA sequence: TGTGCCAGCAGACCTGACGGGACTTACACTGAAGCTTTCTTT. Looking up the rest from reference TRBV5-6 and TRBJ1-1 gives the full variable domain: DAGVTQSPTHLIKTRGQQVTLRCSPKSGHDTVSWYQQALGQGPQFIFQYYEEEERQRGNFPDRFSGHQFPNYSSELNVNALLLGDSALYLCASRPDGTYTEAFFGQGTRLTVV.

The V and J genes are TRBV5-1 and TRBJ2-1; 9 bases are a match to TRBD1. V was clipped by 4 bases and J by 7 bases; unmatched bases: 9. CDR3 length: 15 residues. Per the germline V gene, CDR1 is SGHRS and CDR2 is YFSETQ. In DNA form, the CDR3 reads TGCGCCAGCAGCCTAGTCGGACAGGGGCGAAATGAGCAGTTCTTC. It encodes CASSLVGQGRNEQFF.

The rearrangement links TRBV27 to TRBJ2-3; D is unresolved. The CDR3 is 13 amino acids. The germline V gene has CDR1 MNHEY and CDR2 SMNVEV (reference sequence). V shed 5 bases and J shed 1 base, with 7 bases lying between them. CDR3 sequence: CASSSTGTDTQYF. The CDR3 nucleotides are TGTGCCAGCAGTAGCACAGGCACAGATACGCAGTATTTT.

The chain recombines TRBV5-1 with TRBJ2-3; 7 nucleotides match TRBD1. J was trimmed by 5 bases and V by 0 bases; bases with no gene match: 3. Germline V gene lookup returns CDR1 SGHRS and CDR2 YFSETQ. This CDR3 comprises 14 residues. In nucleotides, the CDR3 is TGCGCCAGCAGCTTGGGACAGGGTGGAGATACGCAGTATTTT. It specifies CASSLGQGGDTQYF.

DNA for the CDR3: TGTGCCAGCAGCCCAAGGACAGGGACACAGCCCCAGCATTTT. It yields the protein CASSPRTGTQPQHF. This sequence joins TRBV6-5 and TRBJ1-5; TRBD1 matches at 8 bases. V dropped 6 bases and J dropped 7; count of bases not matched to a gene: 8. Germline CDR1 reads MNHEY; CDR2 reads SVGAGI. CDR3 size: 14 residues.

This clone occurred a few times. V gene TRBV4-3 combines with J gene TRBJ2-3; 10 nucleotides line up with TRBD2. CDR1 is LGHNA, CDR2 YSLEER, per germline. The ends lost 0 bases at V and 6 bases at J; junction bases unmatched: 6. This CDR3 is 16 amino acids long. In nucleotides, the CDR3 is TGCGCCAGCAGCCAAGATATAACTAGCGGGATGGATACGCAGTATTTT. Amino acids: CASSQDITSGMDTQYF.

The V call is TRBV28, the J call TRBJ1-5; the D gene is possibly TRBD1 (5 bases). The germline gives CDR1 MDHEN, CDR2 SYDVKM. The CDR3 has 17 residues. V lost 6 bases to trimming and J lost 5 bases, with 23 bases between them. The CDR3 here is CASSLGVGQGGYQPQHF. In DNA, the CDR3 is TGTGCCAGCAGCCTCGGGGTTGGGCAGGGAGGTTATCAGCCCCAGCATTTT. The full variable domain, with the rest looked up from reference TRBV28 and TRBJ1-5, is DVKVTQSSRYLVKRTGEKVFLECVQDMDHENMFWYRQDPGLGLRLIYFSYDVKMKEKGDIPEGYSVSREKKERFSLILESASTNQTSMYLCASSLGVGQGGYQPQHFGDGTRLSIL.

The gene calls are TRBV6-6 and TRBJ1-4; weak D call: TRBD1 (6 bases). Trimming shortened V by 8 bases and J by 8 bases, and 9 bases separated the two germline ends. The CDR3 totals 11 residues. CDR1 and CDR2 (germline): MNHNY, SVGAGI (reference sequence). The chain's CDR3 is CASERGEKLFF. In DNA form, the CDR3 reads TGTGCCAGCGAGAGGGGGGAAAAACTGTTTTTT.

The gene calls are TRBV27 and TRBJ2-2; 12 nucleotides agree with TRBD1. The CDR3 covers 16 residues. Per germline, CDR1 MNHEY and CDR2 SMNVEV (reference sequence). V was pared by 6 bases and J by 6 bases, with 8 bases of the junction left unmatched. CDR3 protein: CASSLWGQGASGELFF. The CDR3, as DNA: TGTGCCAGCAGCCTTTGGGGACAGGGGGCATCCGGGGAGCTGTTTTTT.

V gene TRBV5-1 combines with J gene TRBJ2-7, with D perhaps matching TRBD2 (6 bases). Germline V gene sequence: CDR1 SGHRS, CDR2 YFSETQ. The CDR3 is 16 amino acids. V was pared by 7 bases and J by 0 bases, with 20 bases between. The CDR3 DNA reads TGCGCCAGCCAGGGAGGTATCGAAACAGCCTCCTACGAGCAGTACTTC. Translation gives CASQGGIETASYEQYF.

There are a few counts of this clone. The chain has TRBV5-4 and TRBJ2-2, with 8 bases lining up with TRBD2. The trim removed 6 bases at V and 2 bases at J, leaving 6 bases unmatched. The CDR3 contains 15 residues. The germline CDR1 and CDR2 sequences are SGHNT and YYREEE (reference sequence). The CDR3 loop reads CASTLAGGNTGELFF. The CDR3 bases are TGTGCCAGCACCCTAGCGGGTGGCAACACCGGGGAGCTGTTTTTT.

The chain is built from TRBV18 and TRBJ2-5; tentatively, D is TRBD2 (5 bases). Germline V gene sequence: CDR1 KGHSH, CDR2 LQKENI. The CDR3 spans 15 residues. Trimming took off 0 bases at V and 6 bases at J, with 14 bases between the two ends. CDR3 sequence: CASSPPVGVEQTQYF. Here the CDR3 DNA reads TGTGCCAGCTCACCACCGGTCGGGGTAGAACAGACCCAGTACTTC.

The gene calls are TRBV5-1 and TRBJ1-1; maybe TRBD1 (5 bases). The germline V gene has CDR1 SGHRS and CDR2 YFSETQ. V lost 4 bases and J lost 4, with 17 bases in between. The CDR3 extends over 15 amino acids. DNA of the CDR3: TGCGCCAGCAGCGCGAAGCCCCAGGGAGGCACTGAAGCTTTCTTT. Amino acid sequence: CASSAKPQGGTEAFF.